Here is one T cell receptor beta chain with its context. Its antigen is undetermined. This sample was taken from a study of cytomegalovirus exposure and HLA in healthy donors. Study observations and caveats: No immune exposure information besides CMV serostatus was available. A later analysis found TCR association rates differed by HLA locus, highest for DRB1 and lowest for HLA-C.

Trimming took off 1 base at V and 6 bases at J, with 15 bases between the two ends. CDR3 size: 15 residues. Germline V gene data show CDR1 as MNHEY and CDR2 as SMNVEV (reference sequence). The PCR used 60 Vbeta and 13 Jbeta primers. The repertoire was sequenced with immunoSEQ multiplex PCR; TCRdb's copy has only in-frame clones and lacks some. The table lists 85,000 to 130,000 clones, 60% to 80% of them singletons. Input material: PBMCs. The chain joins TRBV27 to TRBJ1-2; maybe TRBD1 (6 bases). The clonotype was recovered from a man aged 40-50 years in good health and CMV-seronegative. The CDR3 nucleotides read TGTGCCAGCAGTTTATGGGGCAGGGGAGGGGATGGCTACACCTTC. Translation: CASSLWGRGGDGYTF.